This T cell receptor beta chain comes out of a study of cytomegalovirus exposure and HLA in healthy donors. Study-wide results and limits: Most TCR sequences were uncommon, yet certain public TCRs appeared in many donors.

The protocol was immunoSEQ multiplex PCR, while the TCRdb copy is restricted to in-frame clones and leaves out a portion. The sample has approximately 200,000 clones, 85% to 90% seen once. The donors were members of the validation cohort, which comprised 120 subjects and was separate from the first cohort of about 700 subjects. V lost 6 bases and J 4 bases, leaving 15 bases between the germline ends. This CDR3 spans 14 amino acids. The germline V gene has CDR1 MDHEN and CDR2 SYDVKM. A note on this clone: The antigen is undetermined.

This clonotype was sampled from a woman between 18 and 30 years old in good health and CMV-seronegative. The genes are TRBV28 and TRBJ1-2; D might be TRBD1 (5 bases). The material sequenced was PBMCs. The CDR3 sequence: CASRIGAGFYGYTF. Written as DNA, the CDR3 is TGTGCCAGCAGGATAGGGGCGGGGTTCTATGGCTACACCTTC.